This T cell receptor (beta chain) stems from a study of blood T cells in healthy people across ages. For the second PCR, which ran for about 6 to 11 cycles, a sample-barcoded 5' primer and a J-beta primer mix were used. TCRdb ran MiXCR on the 5' RACE reads and lists one entry per CDR3 protein. The sample lists hundreds of thousands of distinct CDR3 sequences, 62% occurring once. This clonotype has a count of ten or more. In germline, CDR1 is ENHRY, CDR2 SYGVKD. This CDR3 has 14 residues. The V segment lost 4 bases and the J segment 9 bases; nucleotides outside the gene matches: 8. This chain connects TRBV10-3 to TRBJ2-7, with 11 bases lining up with TRBD2. The TCR was taken from a man aged 30 to 39 in good health. Material: blood. CDR3 sequence: CAISAASGGLGQYF. As DNA, the CDR3 is TGTGCCATCAGTGCCGCTAGCGGGGGGCTAGGGCAGTACTTC.